This T cell receptor beta chain was captured by sequencing in a study of blood T cell repertoires in COVID-19. Study-level information: The analysed material was cDNA or gDNA that came from T cells, B-cell-depleted T cells, or PBMCs.

Only in-frame clones appear in the TCRdb table, and some are missing; sequencing was by immunoSEQ multiplex PCR. The sample includes about 33,000 clones, over 75% of them seen just once. This TCR was sampled from a man aged 55 to 70 with active COVID-19. Input material: peripheral blood.

The CDR3 region is CASSLLAGVEDTQYF. The CDR3 DNA is TGTGCCAGCAGCTTACTAGCGGGAGTCGAAGATACGCAGTATTTT. The V call is TRBV11-2, the J call TRBJ2-3; 10 positions match TRBD2. The CDR3 has 15 residues. The germline gives CDR1 SGHAT, CDR2 FQNNGV. With V trimmed by 2 bases and J by 5 bases, 4 bases remained unmatched.